These T cell receptor beta chains were read from a single sample in a study of cytomegalovirus exposure and HLA in healthy donors. Assay: immunoSEQ multiplex PCR; the TCRdb copy retains only in-frame clones and omits some. The sample includes around 150,000 clones, around 88% of them seen just once. Sequenced input: PBMCs. These receptors were obtained from a woman under 30 in good health and CMV-seronegative. CDR3s include the opening cysteine and the closing phenylalanine or tryptophan. A D gene is named only where the DNA matches it firmly. Not all rows give a size; the values are once, few, many and, for expanded clones, a class.

j_call clone_size v_call d_call cdr3_nt cdr3_aa
TRBJ2-7 . TRBV2 . TGTGCCAGTGCGGGGGCCAGACGCTACGAGCAGTACTTC CASAGARRYEQYF
TRBJ2-2 . TRBV7-3 . TGTGCCAGCAGGGGCCAGGACACCGGGGAGCTGTTTTTT CASRGQDTGELFF
TRBJ2-5 . TRBV7-6 . TGTGCCAGCAGCCGACGAAGCGGACTGACGCCAGAGACCCAGTACTTC CASSRRSGLTPETQYF
TRBJ2-3 . TRBV28 TRBD2 TGTGCCAGCCAAGGCTGGGAACTAGCGGGAGGGCCAAGCACAGATACGCAGTATTTT CASQGWELAGGPSTDTQYF
TRBJ2-7 . TRBV6-5 . TGTGCCAGCAGTCACGGGTCCTACGAGCAGTACTTC CASSHGSYEQYF
TRBJ1-1 . TRBV28 . TGTGCCAGCAGTCCCCCCCCAGGGGCCGGAAGCACTGAAGCTTTCTTT CASSPPPGAGSTEAFF
TRBJ2-5 . TRBV7-3 . TGTGCCAGCAGCTTAGGTTATCGTGGGACTCCCCAAGAGACCCAGTACTTC CASSLGYRGTPQETQYF
TRBJ1-1 . TRBV9 . TGTGCCAGCAGCATGAGGGGAAACAGGGCGGATGAAGCTTTCTTT CASSMRGNRADEAFF
TRBJ2-7 . TRBV5-6 TRBD2 TGTGCCAGCAGCTGGATGACGGCTAGCGGAACCTACGAGCAGTACTTC CASSWMTASGTYEQYF
TRBJ2-7 . TRBV19 TRBD2 TGTGCCAGTAGTCCCTTTGGGAGGGCAAACGAGCAGTACTTC CASSPFGRANEQYF
TRBJ1-1 few TRBV2 . TGTGCCACCCAAGACAGATCGAACACTGAAGCTTTCTTT CATQDRSNTEAFF
TRBJ1-1 . TRBV9 . TGTGCCAGCAGCGCTAGGGGCCCTGGTAGAGGCACTGAAGCTTTCTTT CASSARGPGRGTEAFF
TRBJ2-7 . TRBV2 TRBD2 TGTGCCAGCTACGGGACTAGCGACGGCGAGCAGTACTTC CASYGTSDGEQYF
TRBJ1-5 . TRBV18 . TGTGCCAGCTCACAGGTTGAGAGGGCAAGCAATCAGCCCCAGCATTTT CASSQVERASNQPQHF
TRBJ1-4 . TRBV6-6 . TGTGCCAGCAGTTACTCGCCAGAGGTTTCTAATGAAAAACTGTTTTTT CASSYSPEVSNEKLFF
TRBJ1-5 . TRBV11-1 . TGTGCCAGCAGCGAGGGGGGGGATCAGCCCCAGCATTTT CASSEGGDQPQHF
TRBJ2-7 . TRBV7-9 TRBD1 TGTGCCAGCCGAAGGACAGGTGAACTCTACGAGCAGTACTTC CASRRTGELYEQYF
TRBJ2-7 . TRBV28 TRBD2 TGTGCCAGCAGTTTAGTAGCGGGAAGCTCCTACGAGCAGTACTTC CASSLVAGSSYEQYF
TRBJ2-7 few TRBV5-6 TRBD1 TGTGCCAGCAGCTATCCGGGACAGGGGAACGAGCAGTACTTC CASSYPGQGNEQYF
TRBJ2-3 . TRBV18 TRBD1 TGTGCCAGCTCACTCCGGCCTACAGGGGGATCCACAGATACGCAGTATTTT CASSLRPTGGSTDTQYF